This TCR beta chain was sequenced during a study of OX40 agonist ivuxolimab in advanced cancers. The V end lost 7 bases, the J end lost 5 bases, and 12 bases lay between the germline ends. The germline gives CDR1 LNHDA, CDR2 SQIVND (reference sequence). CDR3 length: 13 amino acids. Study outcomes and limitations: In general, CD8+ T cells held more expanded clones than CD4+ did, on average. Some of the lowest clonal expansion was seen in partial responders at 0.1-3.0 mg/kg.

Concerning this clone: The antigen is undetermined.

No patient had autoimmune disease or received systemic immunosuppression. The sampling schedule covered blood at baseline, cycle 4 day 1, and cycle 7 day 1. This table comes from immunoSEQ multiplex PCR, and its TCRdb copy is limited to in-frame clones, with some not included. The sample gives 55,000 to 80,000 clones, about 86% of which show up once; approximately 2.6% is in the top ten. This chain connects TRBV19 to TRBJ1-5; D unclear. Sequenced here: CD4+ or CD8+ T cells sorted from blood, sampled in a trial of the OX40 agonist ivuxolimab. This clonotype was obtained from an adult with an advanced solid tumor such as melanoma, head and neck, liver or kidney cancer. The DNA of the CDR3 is TGTGCCAGTACGGGAGGGCCCTATCAGCCCCAGCATTTT. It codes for CASTGGPYQPQHF.